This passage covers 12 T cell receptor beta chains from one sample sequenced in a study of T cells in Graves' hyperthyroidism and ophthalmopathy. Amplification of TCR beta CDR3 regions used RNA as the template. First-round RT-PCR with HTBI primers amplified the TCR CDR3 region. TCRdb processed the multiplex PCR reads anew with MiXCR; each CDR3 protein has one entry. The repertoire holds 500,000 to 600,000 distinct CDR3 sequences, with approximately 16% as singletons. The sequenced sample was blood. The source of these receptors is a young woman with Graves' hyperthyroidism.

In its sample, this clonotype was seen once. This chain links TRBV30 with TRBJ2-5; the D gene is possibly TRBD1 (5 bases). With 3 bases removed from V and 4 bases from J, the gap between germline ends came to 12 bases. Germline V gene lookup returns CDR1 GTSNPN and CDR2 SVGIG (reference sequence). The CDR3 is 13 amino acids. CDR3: CAWRGPSRETQYF. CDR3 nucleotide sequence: TGTGCCTGGAGGGGGCCTTCTCGAGAGACCCAGTACTTC.

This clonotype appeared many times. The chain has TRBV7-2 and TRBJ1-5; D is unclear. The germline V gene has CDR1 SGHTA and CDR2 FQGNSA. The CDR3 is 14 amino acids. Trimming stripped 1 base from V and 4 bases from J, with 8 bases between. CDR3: CASSLETGNQPQHF. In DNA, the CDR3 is TGTGCCAGCAGCTTAGAAACGGGTAATCAGCCCCAGCATTTT.

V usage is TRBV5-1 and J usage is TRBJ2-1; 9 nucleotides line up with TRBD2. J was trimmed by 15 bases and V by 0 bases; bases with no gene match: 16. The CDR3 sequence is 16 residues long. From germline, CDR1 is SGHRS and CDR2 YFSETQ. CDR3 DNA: TGCGCCAGCAGCTTGGGTCTAGCGGGAAACCAAGAATGGGGGTTCTTC. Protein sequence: CASSLGLAGNQEWGFF.

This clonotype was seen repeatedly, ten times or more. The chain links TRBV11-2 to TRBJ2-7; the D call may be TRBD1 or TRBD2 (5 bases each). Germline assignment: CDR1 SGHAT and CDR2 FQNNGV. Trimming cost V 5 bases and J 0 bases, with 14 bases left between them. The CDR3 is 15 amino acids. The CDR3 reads CASSPEGTHSYEQYF. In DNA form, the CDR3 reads TGTGCCAGCAGCCCTGAGGGGACCCACTCCTACGAGCAGTACTTC.

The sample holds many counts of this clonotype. CDR3 sequence: CASSSPVGRELGDTQYF. The CDR3 DNA is TGTGCCAGCAGTTCCCCCGTCGGGCGGGAGCTGGGAGATACGCAGTATTTT. This chain joins TRBV28 and TRBJ2-3, with 7 bases that match TRBD2. The CDR3 has 17 residues. J lost 5 bases, V lost 4 bases, and 15 bases had no gene match. CDR1 and CDR2 from the germline V gene are MDHEN and SYDVKM.

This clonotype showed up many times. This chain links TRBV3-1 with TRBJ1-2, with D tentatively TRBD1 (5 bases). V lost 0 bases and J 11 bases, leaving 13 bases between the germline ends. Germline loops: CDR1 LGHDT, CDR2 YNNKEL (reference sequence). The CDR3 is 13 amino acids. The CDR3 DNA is TGTGCCAGCAGCCAAGATGGGGGTCTCCCTTACACCTTC. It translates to CASSQDGGLPYTF.

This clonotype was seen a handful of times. In nucleotides, the CDR3 is TGTGCCTGGAGTCAGGACAGGGGTGATGAGCAGTTCTTC. Translated, it gives CAWSQDRGDEQFF. The chain uses TRBV30 and TRBJ2-1; 9 bases fit TRBD1. The CDR3 contains 13 residues. Germline values: CDR1 GTSNPN, CDR2 SVGIG (reference sequence). The V and J ends lost 2 bases and 8 bases, in that order; junction bases with no gene match: 4.

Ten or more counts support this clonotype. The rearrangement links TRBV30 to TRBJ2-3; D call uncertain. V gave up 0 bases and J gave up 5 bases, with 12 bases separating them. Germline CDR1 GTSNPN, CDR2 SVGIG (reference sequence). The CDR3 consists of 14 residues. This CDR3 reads CAWSVPDRRDTQYF. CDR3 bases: TGTGCCTGGAGTGTACCGGACCGCAGAGATACGCAGTATTTT.

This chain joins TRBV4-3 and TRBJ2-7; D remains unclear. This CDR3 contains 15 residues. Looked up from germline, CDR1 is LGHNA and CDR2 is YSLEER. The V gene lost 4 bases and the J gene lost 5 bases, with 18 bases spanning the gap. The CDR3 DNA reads TGCGCCAGCAGCCCGTGGACCGGGTTTTGGAACGAGCAGTACTTC. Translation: CASSPWTGFWNEQYF.

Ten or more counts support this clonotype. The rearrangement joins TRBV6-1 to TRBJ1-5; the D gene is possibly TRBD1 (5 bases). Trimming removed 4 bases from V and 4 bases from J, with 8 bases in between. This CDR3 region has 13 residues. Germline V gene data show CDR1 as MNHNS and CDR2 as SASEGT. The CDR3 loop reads CASSAQGNQPQHF. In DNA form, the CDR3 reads TGTGCCAGCAGTGCGCAGGGAAATCAGCCCCAGCATTTT.

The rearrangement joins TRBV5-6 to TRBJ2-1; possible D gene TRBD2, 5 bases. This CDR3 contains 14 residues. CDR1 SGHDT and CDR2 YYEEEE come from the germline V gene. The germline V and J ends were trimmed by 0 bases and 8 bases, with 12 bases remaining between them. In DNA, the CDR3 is TGTGCCAGCAGCTTGGCGGCTAGCTTCTATGAGCAGTTCTTC. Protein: CASSLAASFYEQFF.

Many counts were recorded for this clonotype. The CDR3 bases are TGTGCCAGCAACCCGGGACATCAGACTAGCTACAATGAGCAGTTCTTC. Amino acids: CASNPGHQTSYNEQFF. The chain couples TRBV12-3 or TRBV12-4 to TRBJ2-1; D may be TRBD1 or TRBD2 (6 bases each). V dropped 7 bases and J dropped 3 bases, with 19 bases sitting between them. This CDR3 is built from 16 residues.